Listed below are T cell receptor beta chains from one sample, sequenced in a study of blood T cell repertoires in COVID-19. Measured with immunoSEQ multiplex PCR; TCRdb has only the in-frame clones, and not every one. The sample contains around 64,000 clones, about nine tenths of which appear only once. The specimen sequenced was peripheral blood. The receptors come from a young woman with acute or convalescent COVID-19. Each CDR3 is given with its conserved first and last residue. Each record gives: D gene, V gene, clone size, J gene, CDR3 length, CDR3 protein, CDR3 DNA. A D gene is named only where the DNA matches it firmly. The size field is filled for only some rows; it gives once, few, many or a size class.

NA	TRBV15	NA	TRBJ1-4	15	CATSRGRGSGEKLFF	TGTGCCACCAGCAGAGGCAGGGGCTCCGGTGAAAAACTGTTTTTT
TRBD1	TRBV5-1	once	TRBJ1-4	18	CASSPAVSGTGELEKLFF	TGCGCCAGCAGCCCCGCAGTCTCCGGGACAGGGGAGTTGGAAAAACTGTTTTTT
NA	TRBV27	NA	TRBJ2-1	12	CASSRWGVEQFF	TGTGCCAGCAGTCGATGGGGGGTTGAGCAGTTCTTC
TRBD1	TRBV2	NA	TRBJ1-5	19	CASSSLRTGGIYSNQPQHF	TGTGCCAGCAGTTCTCTTAGGACAGGGGGCATCTATAGCAATCAGCCCCAGCATTTT
TRBD1	TRBV14	NA	TRBJ1-1	15	CASSFKGARNTEAFF	TGTGCCAGCAGCTTCAAGGGGGCGCGGAACACTGAAGCTTTCTTT
NA	TRBV2	once	TRBJ1-5	14	CASSDSRNNQPQHF	TGTGCCAGCAGTGATTCCAGGAACAATCAGCCCCAGCATTTT
TRBD2	TRBV28	NA	TRBJ2-5	17	CASSSRRASGVVETQYF	TGTGCCAGCAGTTCGCGGCGGGCTAGCGGGGTGGTAGAGACCCAGTACTTC
TRBD2	TRBV19	few	TRBJ2-1	16	CASSMRSGGGYNEQFF	TGTGCCAGTAGTATGAGGAGCGGGGGGGGTTACAATGAGCAGTTCTTC
TRBD1	TRBV19	NA	TRBJ2-6	17	CASSMGQGLSGANVLTF	TGTGCCAGTAGTATGGGACAGGGTCTCTCTGGGGCCAACGTCCTGACTTTC
TRBD1	TRBV7-8	NA	TRBJ2-2	13	CASRQGVAGELFF	TGTGCCAGCAGGCAGGGGGTAGCCGGGGAGCTGTTTTTT
NA	TRBV4-2	NA	TRBJ1-2	16	CASSQEGTLFNYGYTF	TGTGCCAGCAGCCAAGAGGGGACACTTTTTAACTATGGCTACACCTTC
NA	TRBV5-5	NA	TRBJ1-5	14	CASSLVASNQPQHF	TGTGCCAGCAGCTTGGTGGCATCCAATCAGCCCCAGCATTTT
TRBD2	TRBV7-9	NA	TRBJ2-1	16	CASSLESGLAGNEQFF	TGTGCCAGCAGCTTAGAATCCGGACTAGCGGGTAATGAGCAGTTCTTC
NA	TRBV30	few	TRBJ1-5	12	CAWGQNNQPQHF	TGTGCCTGGGGACAGAACAATCAGCCCCAGCATTTT
NA	TRBV18	NA	TRBJ2-3	15	CASSPGAGDTDTQYF	TGTGCCAGCTCACCAGGGGCAGGGGACACAGATACGCAGTATTTT
TRBD1	TRBV6-6	NA	TRBJ1-1	15	CASSSRTGQGTEAFF	TGTGCCAGCAGTAGCAGGACAGGCCAGGGGACTGAAGCTTTCTTT
TRBD2	TRBV7-9	NA	TRBJ2-2	15	CASSLVAGDTGELFF	TGTGCCAGCAGCTTAGTAGCGGGAGACACCGGGGAGCTGTTTTTT
NA	TRBV19	NA	TRBJ2-2	17	CASRGGGSGRNTGELFF	TGTGCCAGTAGGGGGGGAGGCAGCGGGCGGAACACCGGGGAGCTGTTTTTT
NA	TRBV7-2	NA	TRBJ1-3	16	CASSLVPQISGNTIYF	TGTGCCAGCAGCTTAGTACCCCAGATCTCTGGAAACACCATATATTTT
NA	TRBV5-8	NA	TRBJ1-5	12	CASSFLNQPQHF	TGTGCCAGCAGCTTTCTCAATCAGCCCCAGCATTTT
TRBD1	TRBV4-1	NA	TRBJ1-5	15	CASSQGQGSNQPQHF	TGCGCCAGCAGCCAAGGACAGGGTAGCAATCAGCCCCAGCATTTT
NA	TRBV20-1	NA	TRBJ2-1	11	CSADLYNEQFF	TGCAGTGCCGACTTATACAATGAGCAGTTCTTC
NA	TRBV9	NA	TRBJ2-1	16	CASSAPLLASYNEQFF	TGTGCCAGCAGCGCCCCCCTACTAGCCTCCTACAATGAGCAGTTCTTC
NA	TRBV28	NA	TRBJ1-1	14	CASSDPTGDTEAFF	TGTGCCAGCAGTGACCCTACAGGAGACACTGAAGCTTTCTTT
TRBD2	TRBV5-1	NA	TRBJ2-5	17	CASSALGRGGLGETQYF	TGCGCCAGCAGCGCGCTGGGGCGGGGGGGACTCGGAGAGACCCAGTACTTC
NA	TRBV18	NA	TRBJ2-1	14	CASSRLEGGNEQFF	TGTGCCAGCTCCCGCCTCGAGGGTGGAAATGAGCAGTTCTTC
NA	TRBV9	NA	TRBJ2-1	14	CASSVSIVGNEQFF	TGTGCCAGCAGCGTTAGCATAGTGGGCAATGAGCAGTTCTTC
NA	TRBV27	NA	TRBJ2-1	13	CASSRGYYNEQFF	TGTGCCAGCAGTCGGGGTTACTACAATGAGCAGTTCTTC
NA	TRBV20-1	NA	TRBJ1-1	11	CSAREGGEAFF	TGCAGTGCTAGAGAGGGAGGTGAAGCTTTCTTT
TRBD1	TRBV18	once	TRBJ1-1	13	CASSSGQGAGAFF	TGTGCCAGCTCATCGGGACAGGGGGCGGGAGCTTTCTTT
NA	TRBV19	few	TRBJ2-1	12	CASSIGHNEQFF	TGTGCCAGTAGTATTGGCCACAATGAGCAGTTCTTC
NA	TRBV5-1	few	TRBJ2-2	12	CASRSGAGELFF	TGCGCCAGCAGATCCGGGGCCGGGGAGCTGTTTTTT
NA	TRBV5-6	NA	TRBJ2-7	15	CASSYQGLRLGEQYF	TGTGCCAGCTCCTATCAGGGCCTTCGGCTGGGGGAGCAGTACTTC
NA	TRBV11-2	NA	TRBJ1-1	15	CASRGLGGANTEAFF	TGTGCCAGCAGGGGACTCGGGGGAGCGAACACTGAAGCTTTCTTT
TRBD2	TRBV19	NA	TRBJ2-3	19	CASSGSTSGGTPSTDTQYF	TGTGCCAGTAGTGGCTCGACTAGCGGGGGGACCCCTAGCACAGATACGCAGTATTTT
NA	TRBV19	NA	TRBJ1-2	16	CASSGTIRLSNYGYTF	TGTGCCAGTAGCGGGACAATCCGGTTGTCTAACTATGGCTACACCTTC
TRBD2	TRBV4-3	NA	TRBJ2-7	13	CARGLAGCYEQYF	TGCGCCAGAGGACTAGCGGGCTGCTACGAGCAGTACTTC
TRBD1	TRBV6-1	NA	TRBJ1-3	15	CASSEEGTAGNTIYF	TGTGCCAGCAGTGAAGAGGGGACAGCTGGAAACACCATATATTTT
TRBD2	TRBV5-8	NA	TRBJ2-1	14	CASSSHGGAGEQFF	TGTGCCAGCAGCTCACACGGGGGGGCCGGTGAGCAGTTCTTC
NA	TRBV6-5	NA	TRBJ1-2	14	CASRPWGVGYGYTF	TGTGCCAGCAGGCCATGGGGGGTTGGCTATGGCTACACCTTC
TRBD2	TRBV7-9	NA	TRBJ2-3	17	CASSSGTSGRFTDTQYF	TGTGCCAGCAGCTCCGGGACTAGCGGGAGGTTCACAGATACGCAGTATTTT
NA	TRBV15	NA	TRBJ1-4	16	CATSRDRAATNEKLFF	TGTGCCACCAGCAGAGATCGTGCAGCAACTAATGAAAAACTGTTTTTT
NA	TRBV14	NA	TRBJ1-1	15	CASSQVGGGGTEAFF	TGTGCCAGCAGCCAAGTTGGGGGGGGCGGTACTGAAGCTTTCTTT
NA	TRBV5-8	NA	TRBJ1-2	13	CASSLFTNYGYTF	TGTGCCAGCAGCTTGTTCACTAACTATGGCTACACCTTC
NA	TRBV6-5	NA	TRBJ2-3	13	CASSWEGGDTQYF	TGTGCCAGCAGTTGGGAAGGAGGAGATACGCAGTATTTT
NA	TRBV13	NA	TRBJ1-6	14	CASRTFGAGSPLHF	TGTGCCAGCAGAACCTTTGGAGCAGGGTCACCCCTCCACTTT